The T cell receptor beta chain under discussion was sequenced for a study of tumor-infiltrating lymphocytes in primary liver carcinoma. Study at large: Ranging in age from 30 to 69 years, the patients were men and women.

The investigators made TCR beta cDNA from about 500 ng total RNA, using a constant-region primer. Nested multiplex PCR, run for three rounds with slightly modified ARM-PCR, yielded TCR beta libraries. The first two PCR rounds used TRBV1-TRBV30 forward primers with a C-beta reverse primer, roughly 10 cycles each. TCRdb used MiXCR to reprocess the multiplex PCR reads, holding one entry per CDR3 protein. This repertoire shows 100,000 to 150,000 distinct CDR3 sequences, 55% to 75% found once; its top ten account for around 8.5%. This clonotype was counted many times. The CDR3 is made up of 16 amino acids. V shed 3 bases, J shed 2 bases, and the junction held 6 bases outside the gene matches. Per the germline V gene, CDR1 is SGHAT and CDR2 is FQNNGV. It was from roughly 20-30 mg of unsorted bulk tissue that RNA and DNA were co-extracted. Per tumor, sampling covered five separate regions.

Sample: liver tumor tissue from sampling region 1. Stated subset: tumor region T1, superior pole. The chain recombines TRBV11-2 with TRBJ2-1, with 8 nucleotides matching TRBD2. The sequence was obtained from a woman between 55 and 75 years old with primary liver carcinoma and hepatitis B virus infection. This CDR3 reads CASSLRAGEAYNEQFF. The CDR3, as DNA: TGTGCCAGCAGCTTGCGAGCGGGAGAGGCCTACAATGAGCAGTTCTTC.